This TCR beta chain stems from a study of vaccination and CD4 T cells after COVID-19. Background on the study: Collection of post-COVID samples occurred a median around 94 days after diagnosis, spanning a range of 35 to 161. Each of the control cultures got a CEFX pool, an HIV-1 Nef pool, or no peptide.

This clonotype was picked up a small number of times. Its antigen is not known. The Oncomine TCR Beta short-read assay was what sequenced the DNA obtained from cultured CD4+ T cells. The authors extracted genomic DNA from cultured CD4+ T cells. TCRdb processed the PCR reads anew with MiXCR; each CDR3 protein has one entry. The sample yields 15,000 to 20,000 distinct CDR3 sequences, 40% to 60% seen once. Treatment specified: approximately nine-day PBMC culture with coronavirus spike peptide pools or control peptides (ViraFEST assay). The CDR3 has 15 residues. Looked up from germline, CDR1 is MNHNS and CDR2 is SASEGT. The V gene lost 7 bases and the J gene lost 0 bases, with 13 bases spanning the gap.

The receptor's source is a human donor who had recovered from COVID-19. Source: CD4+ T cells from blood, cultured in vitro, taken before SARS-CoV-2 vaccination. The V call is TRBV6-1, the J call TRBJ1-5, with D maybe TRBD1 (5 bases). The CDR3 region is CASKRTTHSNQPQHF. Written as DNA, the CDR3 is TGTGCCAGCAAACGGACAACTCATAGCAATCAGCCCCAGCATTTT.